Shown below are 30 T cell receptor beta chains from a single sample sequenced in a study of blood T cell repertoires in COVID-19. TCRdb's copy holds only in-frame clones and misses some; the assay was immunoSEQ multiplex PCR. This sample has roughly 43,000 clones, with 86% found just once. Specimen: peripheral blood. The receptor source for this set is a man aged 55-75 years with active COVID-19.

V is TRBV2 and J is TRBJ2-7; maybe TRBD1 (6 bases). CDR1 and CDR2 (germline): SNHLY, FYNNEI. The V and J ends lost 4 bases and 3 bases respectively, with 13 bases between them. The CDR3 is 14 amino acids. For the CDR3, the DNA is TGTGCCAGCAGTGGCCCTACAGGGAACTACGAGCAGTACTTC. Translated: CASSGPTGNYEQYF.

The chain carries TRBV3-1 (or the pseudogene TRBV3-2) and TRBJ1-4; the D is unclear. V was trimmed by 5 bases and J by 5 bases, leaving 9 bases between them. Germline loops: CDR1 LGHDT, CDR2 YNNKEL (reference sequence). The CDR3 is made up of 13 amino acids. CDR3 region: CASSEQINEKLFF. CDR3 in DNA: TGTGCCAGCAGCGAACAGATCAATGAAAAACTGTTTTTT.

The rearrangement links TRBV7-2 to TRBJ2-7; TRBD2 matches 9 bases. This CDR3 has 17 amino acids. The germline gives CDR1 SGHTA, CDR2 FQGNSA. J lost 4 bases, V lost 3 bases, and 13 bases had no gene match. The CDR3 DNA follows: TGTGCCAGCAGCTTCTCGCCCAGTGGTAGCGGGGGATACGAGCAGTACTTC. Translating gives CASSFSPSGSGGYEQYF. The whole variable domain, filled in from reference TRBV7-2 and TRBJ2-7, reads GAGVSQSPSNKVTEKGKDVELRCDPISGHTALYWYRQSLGQGLEFLIYFQGNSAPDKSGLPSDRFSAERTGGSVSTLTIQRTQQEDSAVYLCASSFSPSGSGGYEQYFGPGTRLTVT.

The chain has TRBV6-2 or TRBV6-3 and TRBJ2-5, with 8 bases lining up with TRBD1. The CDR3 sequence is 19 residues long. The V segment lost 6 bases and the J segment 1 base; nucleotides outside the gene matches: 19. Germline CDR1 is MNHEY and CDR2 is SVGEGT. The chain's CDR3 is CASSHTSERTGQPQETQYF. CDR3 DNA sequence: TGTGCCAGCAGCCACACGAGCGAACGGACAGGGCAACCCCAAGAGACCCAGTACTTC.

A note on this clone: Other nucleotide sequences in the sample specify the same CDR3. This chain joins TRBV6-5 and TRBJ1-1, with D possibly matching TRBD1 (5 bases). Trimming took 0 bases from V and 3 from J, leaving 11 bases between them. Germline CDR1 MNHEY, CDR2 SVGAGI. CDR3 length: 15 residues. The CDR3 DNA sequence: TGTGCCAGCAGTTACTCGCGGGGGTTGTACACTGAAGCTTTCTTT. This translates into CASSYSRGLYTEAFF.

CDR3 coding DNA: TGCAGTGCTAGAGCCTCACGGGCCCTCCACTTT. Amino acid sequence: CSARASRALHF. The chain combines TRBV20-1 with TRBJ1-6; D is undetermined. CDR3 length: 11 amino acids. The V and J ends lost 1 base and 14 bases respectively, with 9 bases between them. CDR1 and CDR2 from the germline V gene are DFQATT and SNEGSKA (reference sequence).

The rearrangement uses TRBV5-1 and TRBJ2-7, with 7 bases lining up with TRBD1. CDR3 size: 16 residues. The J segment lost 4 bases and the V segment lost 2 bases, leaving 12 bases of the junction unmatched. CDR1 and CDR2 (germline): SGHRS, YFSETQ. CDR3 DNA sequence: TGCGCCAGCAGCTTCTCTCATTTGGCAGGGGGTTACGAGCAGTACTTC. Protein sequence: CASSFSHLAGGYEQYF.

The J gene is TRBJ2-1, the V gene TRBV15, with TRBD1 matching over 7 bases. Germline CDR1 is LNHNV and CDR2 is YYDKDF (reference sequence). This CDR3 region has 16 residues. V was clipped by 0 bases and J by 4 bases; unmatched bases: 6. CDR3 DNA sequence: TGTGCCACCAGCAGAGATATCGGGACAGTTTACAATGAGCAGTTCTTC. Its protein product is CATSRDIGTVYNEQFF.

This chain connects TRBV9 to TRBJ2-7; 11 bases are a match to TRBD2. CDR3 length equals 15 residues. In germline, CDR1 is SGDLS, CDR2 YYNGEE. V lost 3 bases, J lost 3 bases, and 5 bases stayed unmatched. The CDR3 DNA is TGTGCCAGCAGCGCGCAGACTAGCGGGATCTACGAGCAGTACTTC. This codes for CASSAQTSGIYEQYF.

A single count supports this clone. V gene TRBV3-1 (or the pseudogene TRBV3-2) combines with J gene TRBJ1-1; 7 positions agree with TRBD1. This CDR3 has 15 amino acids. The trim removed 0 bases at V and 0 bases at J, leaving 1 base unmatched. Germline V gene lookup returns CDR1 LGHDT and CDR2 YNNKEL (reference sequence). The CDR3 nucleotides read TGTGCCAGCAGCCAAGACAGGGGGTTGAACACTGAAGCTTTCTTT. It specifies CASSQDRGLNTEAFF.

V and J are TRBV28 and TRBJ1-4, with a weak D call TRBD1 (5 bases). The CDR3 consists of 13 residues. V dropped 8 bases and J dropped 8 bases, with 15 bases sitting between them. Germline loops: CDR1 MDHEN, CDR2 SYDVKM. DNA of the CDR3: TGTGCCAGCGGAGGCGGGGCTGAGGAAAAACTGTTTTTT. Encoded protein: CASGGGAEEKLFF. Looking up the rest from reference TRBV28 and TRBJ1-4 gives the full variable domain: DVKVTQSSRYLVKRTGEKVFLECVQDMDHENMFWYRQDPGLGLRLIYFSYDVKMKEKGDIPEGYSVSREKKERFSLILESASTNQTSMYLCASGGGAEEKLFFGSGTQLSVL.

The chain employs TRBV3-1 (or the pseudogene TRBV3-2) and TRBJ1-2; D is ambiguous. V was pared by 1 base and J by 7 bases, with 10 bases between. The CDR3 loop spans 13 amino acids. The germline V gene encodes CDR1 LGHDT and CDR2 YNNKEL (reference sequence). The CDR3 nucleotides read TGTGCCAGCAGCCAAGGAGGGTCGCGTGGCTACACCTTC. Translating it yields CASSQGGSRGYTF.

This clone was found once. V is TRBV3-1 (or the pseudogene TRBV3-2) and J is TRBJ2-7, with 10 positions matching TRBD2. With V trimmed by 0 bases and J by 2 bases, 7 bases remained unmatched. The CDR3 has 17 residues. The germline V gene encodes CDR1 LGHDT and CDR2 YNNKEL (reference sequence). The CDR3 DNA sequence: TGTGCCAGCAGCCAAGACGAGGGGACTAGCGTTGCCTACGAGCAGTACTTC. This sequence encodes CASSQDEGTSVAYEQYF.

The J gene is TRBJ1-5, the V gene TRBV6-2 or TRBV6-3, with D hard to call. This CDR3 has 13 amino acids. Germline V gives CDR1 MNHEY, CDR2 SVGEGT. Trimming took 6 bases from V and 6 from J, leaving 12 bases between them. CDR3 residues: CASSLSRIQPQHF. The DNA of the CDR3 is TGTGCCAGCAGCCTTTCGAGGATTCAGCCCCAGCATTTT.

The chain has TRBV7-3 and TRBJ2-5, with 7 positions matching TRBD2. The J segment lost 0 bases and the V segment lost 5 bases, leaving 6 bases of the junction unmatched. This CDR3 has 15 residues. The germline gives CDR1 SGHTA, CDR2 FQGTGA. The CDR3 DNA follows: TGTGCCAGCAGCCCGAGCGGGACCCACCAAGAGACCCAGTACTTC. It is translated as CASSPSGTHQETQYF.

The chain uses TRBV7-8 and TRBJ2-1; 13 positions agree with TRBD2. CDR3 size: 15 residues. Trimming cost V 2 bases and J 6 bases; bases outside gene matches: 1. The V gene's germline CDR1 is SGHVS and CDR2 FQNEAQ. The CDR3 is CASSLTSGRANEQFF. CDR3 DNA: TGTGCCAGCAGCTTAACTAGCGGGAGGGCCAATGAGCAGTTCTTC.

V usage is TRBV2 and J usage is TRBJ2-3; 7 bases are a match to TRBD1. Germline loops: CDR1 SNHLY, CDR2 FYNNEI. V dropped 7 bases and J dropped 7; count of bases not matched to a gene: 14. CDR3 length equals 15 residues. DNA for the CDR3: TGTGCCAGCACCGAACGACAGGGCCCTGCGTATACGCAGTATTTT. Translating gives CASTERQGPAYTQYF. Drawing the rest from reference TRBV2 and TRBJ2-3, the complete variable domain is EPEVTQTPSHQVTQMGQEVILRCVPISNHLYFYWYRQILGQKVEFLVSFYNNEISEKSEIFDDQFSVERPDGSNFTLKIRSTKLEDSAMYFCASTERQGPAYTQYFGPGTRLTVL.

This rearrangement joins TRBV28 to TRBJ2-1; 14 nucleotides align to TRBD2. Germline values: CDR1 MDHEN, CDR2 SYDVKM. V lost 8 bases to trimming and J lost 5 bases; unmatched junction nucleotides: 5. This CDR3 contains 15 residues. The CDR3 nucleotides are TGTGCCAGCCGACTAGCGGGAGGGTCTCACAATGAGCAGTTCTTC. It encodes CASRLAGGSHNEQFF.

This chain links TRBV15 with TRBJ1-2, with 8 bases lining up with TRBD1. Germline trimming cut 5 bases from V and 6 bases from J; bases unmatched to any gene: 11. Germline values: CDR1 LNHNV, CDR2 YYDKDF (reference sequence). The CDR3 consists of 15 residues. The CDR3 sequence: CATSRRQGSIDGYTF. The CDR3 DNA sequence: TGTGCCACCAGCCGACGACAGGGGAGCATAGATGGCTACACCTTC.

Only one count was recorded for this clone. The chain has TRBV19 and TRBJ2-1; 12 bases map to TRBD2. The trim removed 4 bases at V and 4 bases at J, leaving 8 bases unmatched. From germline, CDR1 is LNHDA and CDR2 SQIVND (reference sequence). The CDR3 loop spans 17 amino acids. This CDR3 is CASSTASGTSGYNEQFF. The CDR3 coding sequence is TGTGCCAGTAGTACTGCCTCCGGGACTAGCGGGTACAATGAGCAGTTCTTC.

V gene TRBV2 combines with J gene TRBJ1-5; tentative D call: TRBD1 (5 bases). V dropped 10 bases and J dropped 4 bases, with 20 bases sitting between them. Looked up from germline, CDR1 is SNHLY and CDR2 is FYNNEI. This CDR3 has 15 amino acids. CDR3 residues: CATRLSGGGNQPQHF. CDR3 coding DNA: TGTGCCACCAGATTATCAGGCGGGGGGAATCAGCCCCAGCATTTT.

The chain employs TRBV12-3 or TRBV12-4 and TRBJ2-2; no firm D call. V was pared by 4 bases and J by 8 bases, with 8 bases between. CDR3 length equals 12 residues. In nucleotides, the CDR3 is TGTGCCAGCAGTTACCCGAGAGGGGAGCTGTTTTTT. Amino acid sequence: CASSYPRGELFF.

This clone was seen only once. CDR3 sequence reads: CARNHLGQKRLAGESEQYF. For the CDR3, the DNA is TGCGCCAGAAACCACCTGGGACAGAAAAGACTAGCGGGAGAGAGCGAGCAGTACTTC. The V and J genes are TRBV10-2 and TRBJ2-7; 12 nucleotides match TRBD2. The CDR3 spans 19 residues. CDR1 is WSHSY, CDR2 SAAADI, per germline. With V trimmed by 9 bases and J by 6 bases, 24 bases remained unmatched.

This clone was observed a single time. V gene TRBV15 combines with J gene TRBJ2-5; D remains unclear. Trimming took 0 bases from V and 2 from J, leaving 10 bases between them. The CDR3 contains 15 residues. CDR1 and CDR2 from the germline V gene are LNHNV and YYDKDF (reference sequence). Here the CDR3 DNA reads TGTGCCACCAGCAGAGATTTGGCGGTACAAGAGACCCAGTACTTC. Translated: CATSRDLAVQETQYF.

This clone was detected a few times. The chain couples TRBV7-9 to TRBJ2-7, with unresolved D. CDR1 and CDR2 (germline): SEHNR, FQNEAQ (reference sequence). With 6 bases removed from V and 4 bases from J, the gap between germline ends came to 10 bases. The CDR3 covers 12 residues. The CDR3 region is CASRFRGYEQYF. CDR3 coding DNA: TGTGCCAGCAGGTTCCGCGGATACGAGCAGTACTTC. Filled out from reference TRBV7-9 and TRBJ2-7, the complete variable domain reads DTGVSQNPRHKITKRGQNVTFRCDPISEHNRLYWYRQTLGQGPEFLTYFQNEAQLEKSRLLSDRFSAERPKGSFSTLEIQRTEQGDSAMYLCASRFRGYEQYFGPGTRLTVT.

DNA for the CDR3: TGTGCCAGCAGCCAATGGGCGACTAGCGGGAGTATGAACGAGCAGTACTTC. As protein: CASSQWATSGSMNEQYF. The genes are TRBV3-1 (or the pseudogene TRBV3-2) and TRBJ2-7; 12 bases line up with TRBD2. V lost 2 bases and J lost 5; bases outside the gene matches: 10. CDR3 length equals 17 residues. Germline V gives CDR1 LGHDT, CDR2 YNNKEL (reference sequence).

In this sample, this clone turned up once. The gene calls are TRBV4-1 and TRBJ2-5; 8 positions match TRBD2. V lost 4 bases and J lost 5; bases outside the gene matches: 9. CDR3 length: 15 amino acids. Germline CDR1 reads MGHRA; CDR2 reads YSYEKL. DNA for the CDR3: TGCGCCAGCAGCCGTGTCTCCGGGACTAGGGAGACCCAGTACTTC. Translated: CASSRVSGTRETQYF.

The chain has TRBV29-1 and TRBJ2-7; 7 nucleotides line up with TRBD2. V was clipped by 2 bases and J by 4 bases; unmatched bases: 5. CDR3 length: 13 amino acids. Germline CDR1 reads SQVTM; CDR2 reads ANQGSEA. This CDR3 reads CSVESGILYEQYF. The CDR3 DNA sequence: TGCAGCGTTGAAAGCGGGATCTTATACGAGCAGTACTTC.

This chain uses TRBV7-6 with TRBJ2-7; 11 positions agree with TRBD1. Germline CDR1 and CDR2: SGHVS and FNYEAQ. V gave up 5 bases and J gave up 7 bases; unmatched junction bases: 10. The CDR3 loop spans 15 amino acids. The CDR3 bases are TGTGCCAGCAGCCTGGGGACAGGGGGGTTCAGGGAGCAGTACTTC. It encodes CASSLGTGGFREQYF.

The chain combines TRBV10-3 with TRBJ2-7, with 8 bases that match TRBD2. V dropped 4 bases and J dropped 8; count of bases not matched to a gene: 19. The CDR3 covers 17 residues. Germline CDR1 ENHRY, CDR2 SYGVKD. CDR3 bases: TGTGCCATCAGTGGCCCCGCGGGGGGAGGGCTTATGGGAAAGCAGTACTTC. It codes for CAISGPAGGGLMGKQYF.